A single sample gave rise to the 15 T cell receptor beta chains below, sequenced in a study of beta chain features in type 1 diabetes. The investigators reverse transcribed all of the isolated RNA, so they sequenced expressed TCRB transcripts. Repertoires were generated with immunoSEQ multiplex PCR, while TCRdb's copy carries only in-frame clones and drops some. The sample includes approximately 38,000 clones, 45% to 50% of them seen just once. Source material: central memory CD4+ T cells from blood. The receptors derive from a woman aged 18 to 35 in good health.

The genes are TRBV5-1 and TRBJ2-7, with 7 bases identical to TRBD1. With 2 bases clipped from V and 3 bases from J, the junction kept 5 bases outside the gene matches. Germline lookup yields CDR1 SGHRS and CDR2 YFSETQ. There are 14 residues in the CDR3. DNA for the CDR3: TGCGCCAGCAGCTTTGAGACAGGGTACTACGAGCAGTACTTC. As protein: CASSFETGYYEQYF. The entire variable domain, with the rest obtained from reference TRBV5-1 and TRBJ2-7, is as follows: KAGVTQTPRYLIKTRGQQVTLSCSPISGHRSVSWYQQTPGQGLQFLFEYFSETQRNKGNFPGRFSGRQFSNSRSEMNVSTLELGDSALYLCASSFETGYYEQYFGPGTRLTVT.

The J gene is TRBJ2-7, the V gene TRBV10-3, with D possibly TRBD1 on 6 matching bases. The CDR3 is 15 amino acids. Germline V gene lookup returns CDR1 ENHRY and CDR2 SYGVKD. Trimming shortened V by 4 bases and J by 2 bases, and 15 bases separated the two germline ends. The chain's CDR3 is CAISGRSEGAYEQYF. As DNA, the CDR3 is TGTGCCATCAGTGGACGGAGTGAGGGGGCCTACGAGCAGTACTTC.

The J gene is TRBJ2-1, the V gene TRBV11-1, with D perhaps matching TRBD1 (6 bases). CDR3 length equals 16 residues. Germline V gene data show CDR1 as SGHAT and CDR2 as FQDESV (reference sequence). The V gene lost 5 bases and the J gene lost 0 bases, with 14 bases spanning the gap. The CDR3 DNA sequence: TGTGCCAGCAGCGTCGGAAGGGGGAGCTCCTACAATGAGCAGTTCTTC. Encoded protein: CASSVGRGSSYNEQFF.

This clone was observed a few times. The chain couples TRBV15 to TRBJ2-3; perhaps TRBD1 as D (5 bases). CDR1 is LNHNV, CDR2 YYDKDF, per germline (reference sequence). This CDR3 comprises 14 residues. The V and J ends lost 7 bases and 5 bases respectively, with 16 bases between them. The CDR3 region has the DNA TGTGCCACCACACGTGACAGAGCCGGAGATACGCAGTATTTT. It specifies CATTRDRAGDTQYF. The whole variable domain, remainder taken from reference TRBV15 and TRBJ2-3, is DAMVIQNPRYQVTQFGKPVTLSCSQTLNHNVMYWYQQKSSQAPKLLFHYYDKDFNNEADTPDNFQSRRPNTSFCFLDIRSPGLGDTAMYLCATTRDRAGDTQYFGPGTRLTVL.

The chain links TRBV7-2 to TRBJ1-5; 7 nucleotides match TRBD1. Germline-derived CDR1 and CDR2 are SGHTA and FQGNSA. Trimming removed 5 bases from V and 2 bases from J; junction bases left unmatched: 6. The CDR3 has 15 amino acids. The CDR3 reads CASSQPGTGNQPQHF. For the CDR3, the DNA is TGTGCCAGCAGCCAACCTGGGACAGGCAATCAGCCCCAGCATTTT.

This chain uses TRBV5-4 with TRBJ1-2, with 7 bases aligning to TRBD1. In germline, CDR1 is SGHNT, CDR2 YYREEE (reference sequence). Trimming removed 4 bases from V and 8 bases from J; junction bases left unmatched: 8. CDR3 length: 13 residues. In DNA form, the CDR3 reads TGTGCCAGCAGCGTAAACAGGGGCTTAGGCTACACCTTC. It specifies CASSVNRGLGYTF.

The chain carries TRBV6-5 and TRBJ2-1, with 10 positions matching TRBD2. With V trimmed by 6 bases and J by 2 bases, 4 bases remained unmatched. CDR3 size: 15 residues. In germline, CDR1 is MNHEY, CDR2 SVGAGI. The CDR3 spells CASRYGLAAYNEQFF. The CDR3 nucleotides are TGTGCCAGCAGGTACGGACTAGCGGCCTACAATGAGCAGTTCTTC.

This clone showed up just a few times. The chain joins TRBV9 to TRBJ1-2; D call uncertain. Germline CDR1 and CDR2: SGDLS and YYNGEE. V lost 0 bases, J lost 4 bases, and 13 bases lay in between. The CDR3 length is 15 residues. The DNA for the CDR3 is TGTGCCAGCAGCGTAGAGTCAGTCGGGGTCTATGGCTACACCTTC. Amino acid sequence: CASSVESVGVYGYTF.

This clone occurred a few times. The rearrangement joins TRBV14 to TRBJ1-6; 8 bases are a match to TRBD1. Germline trimming cut 8 bases from V and 5 bases from J; bases unmatched to any gene: 11. The CDR3 is 16 amino acids. Germline V CDR1 and CDR2: SGHDN, FVKESK. CDR3 nucleotide sequence: TGTGCCAGCCGGATGGGACAGGAGATAAATAATTCACCCCTCCACTTT. This translates into CASRMGQEINNSPLHF.

The rearrangement links TRBV5-1 to TRBJ1-1; D not certain. CDR1 and CDR2 from the germline V gene are SGHRS and YFSETQ. V was pared by 4 bases and J by 1 base, with 8 bases between. The CDR3 contains 13 residues. CDR3 sequence: CASSPPGNTEAFF. The DNA of the CDR3 is TGCGCCAGCAGCCCTCCAGGGAACACTGAAGCTTTCTTT.

This clone was found a few times. This chain joins TRBV6-1 and TRBJ1-1; D may be TRBD1 (5 bases). The V end lost 7 bases, the J end lost 0 bases, and 15 bases lay between the germline ends. The V gene's germline CDR1 is MNHNS and CDR2 SASEGT. CDR3 length equals 15 residues. CDR3 DNA: TGTGCCAGCAAATCCCAGGGCATCTTGAACACTGAAGCTTTCTTT. This encodes CASKSQGILNTEAFF.

The J gene is TRBJ2-7, the V gene TRBV2; 7 nucleotides align to TRBD1. The CDR3 totals 14 residues. CDR1 is SNHLY, CDR2 FYNNEI, per germline. V gave up 6 bases and J gave up 2 bases; unmatched junction bases: 7. The CDR3 bases are TGTGCCAGCAGCGCAGGTGGGACAGCCTACGAGCAGTACTTC. Encoded protein: CASSAGGTAYEQYF.

The chain is built from TRBV7-9 and TRBJ1-1; TRBD1 agrees at 8 bases. V lost 1 base, J lost 8 bases, and 12 bases stayed unmatched. Germline CDR1 and CDR2: SEHNR and FQNEAQ (reference sequence). This CDR3 has 16 residues. In nucleotides, the CDR3 is TGTGCCAGCAGCTTAGTAAGGTGGCAGGGGGCACCCGAAGCTTTCTTT. It codes for CASSLVRWQGAPEAFF.

The gene calls are TRBV5-4 and TRBJ1-2; 9 nucleotides match TRBD1. Trimming at V came to 4 bases and at J to 4 bases, leaving 11 bases not matched to a gene. This CDR3 comprises 16 residues. Germline loops: CDR1 SGHNT, CDR2 YYREEE (reference sequence). The CDR3: CASSQDGTGRGYGYTF. CDR3 coding DNA: TGTGCCAGCAGCCAAGATGGGACAGGGCGGGGCTATGGCTACACCTTC. Drawing the rest from reference TRBV5-4 and TRBJ1-2, the complete variable domain is ETGVTQSPTHLIKTRGQQVTLRCSSQSGHNTVSWYQQALGQGPQFIFQYYREEENGRGNFPPRFSGLQFPNYSSELNVNALELDDSALYLCASSQDGTGRGYGYTFGSGTRLTVV.

The J gene is TRBJ1-1, the V gene TRBV5-1, with a weak D call TRBD1 (5 bases). V dropped 4 bases and J dropped 3 bases, with 7 bases sitting between them. The CDR3 has 12 amino acids. The V gene's germline CDR1 is SGHRS and CDR2 YFSETQ. The CDR3 nucleotides are TGCGCCAGCAGCCGGGGGGACACTGAAGCTTTCTTT. Amino acids: CASSRGDTEAFF.